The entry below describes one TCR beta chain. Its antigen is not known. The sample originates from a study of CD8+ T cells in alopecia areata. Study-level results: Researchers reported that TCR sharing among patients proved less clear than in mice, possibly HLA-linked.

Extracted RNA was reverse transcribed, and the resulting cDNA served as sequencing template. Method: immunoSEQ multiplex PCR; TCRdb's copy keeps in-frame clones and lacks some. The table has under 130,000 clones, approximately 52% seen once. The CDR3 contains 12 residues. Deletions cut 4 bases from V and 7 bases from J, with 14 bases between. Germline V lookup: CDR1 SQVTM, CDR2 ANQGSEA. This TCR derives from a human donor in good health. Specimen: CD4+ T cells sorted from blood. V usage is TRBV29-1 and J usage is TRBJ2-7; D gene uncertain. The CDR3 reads CSVVVSFGEQYF. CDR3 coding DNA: TGCAGCGTTGTGGTCAGCTTCGGGGAGCAGTACTTC.